This passage covers 10 T cell receptor beta chains from one sample sequenced in a study of neurological immune-mediated disorders. TCRdb reprocessed the 5' RACE reads via MiXCR and lists one record per CDR3 protein. The sample contains approximately 59,000 distinct CDR3 sequences, roughly 4.9% of which appear only once. The sample taken for sequencing was PBMCs. The receptors derive from a human donor with multiple sclerosis. The donor label of this sample is uncertain.

This clonotype occurred many times. The chain recombines TRBV7-3 with TRBJ1-5, with no clear D. Germline V gives CDR1 SGHTA, CDR2 FQGTGA. V dropped 3 bases and J dropped 9 bases, with 12 bases sitting between them. CDR3 size: 13 residues. CDR3 amino acids: CASSFGVDGPQHF. CDR3 DNA sequence: TGTGCCAGCAGCTTTGGGGTTGATGGGCCCCAGCATTTT.

The table lists this clonotype with many counts. The V gene is TRBV9, the J gene TRBJ2-1; maybe TRBD2 (5 bases). V was shortened by 4 bases and J by 4 bases, with 9 bases between the two germline ends. This CDR3 is built from 13 residues. Germline values: CDR1 SGDLS, CDR2 YYNGEE. This chain's CDR3 is CASSTGTYNEQFF. The CDR3 DNA sequence: TGTGCCAGCAGCACGGGAACGTACAATGAGCAGTTCTTC.

This clonotype was observed many times. The chain carries TRBV15 and TRBJ2-7; D gene unclear. V was trimmed by 5 bases and J by 4 bases, leaving 6 bases between them. Germline CDR1 LNHNV, CDR2 YYDKDF (reference sequence). The CDR3 is 11 residues long. The CDR3 sequence is CATSFRYEQYF. The CDR3 DNA is TGTGCCACCAGCTTCCGTTACGAGCAGTACTTC.

This clonotype has a count of ten or more. The chain carries TRBV7-8 and TRBJ1-5; possible D gene TRBD1, 6 bases. V dropped 3 bases and J dropped 5 bases, with 11 bases sitting between them. Germline-derived CDR1 and CDR2 are SGHVS and FQNEAQ. The CDR3 loop spans 14 amino acids. In DNA form, the CDR3 reads TGTGCCAGCAGCTTGGGCAGGGGTTATCAGCCCCAGCATTTT. Encoded protein: CASSLGRGYQPQHF.

The gene calls are TRBV6-5 and TRBJ1-1, with D perhaps matching TRBD1 (6 bases). Germline values: CDR1 MNHEY, CDR2 SVGAGI. Trimming stripped 0 bases from V and 8 bases from J, with 13 bases between. The CDR3 spans 14 residues. Here the CDR3 DNA reads TGTGCCAGCAGTTACTCGACAATCGGGACAGAAGCTTTCTTT. Translation gives CASSYSTIGTEAFF.

The table lists this clonotype with many counts. This chain uses TRBV5-1 with TRBJ2-1; unclear D gene. The CDR3 is made up of 14 amino acids. CDR1 is SGHRS, CDR2 YFSETQ, per germline. Trimming removed 5 bases at V and 1 base at J, with 10 bases between. This chain's CDR3 is CASSPGSSYNEQFF. The DNA for the CDR3 is TGCGCCAGCAGTCCAGGTAGTTCCTACAATGAGCAGTTCTTC.

This clonotype showed up many times. The chain couples TRBV5-1 to TRBJ1-1, with D unresolved. CDR1 is SGHRS, CDR2 YFSETQ, per germline. The CDR3 consists of 13 residues. V was trimmed by 1 base and J by 6 bases, leaving 10 bases between them. This CDR3 is CASSLSVGAEAFF. The CDR3, as DNA: TGCGCCAGCAGCTTGAGTGTGGGCGCTGAAGCTTTCTTT.

This clonotype came up many times. This chain uses TRBV2 with TRBJ2-3, with 9 bases that match TRBD1. Germline CDR1 SNHLY, CDR2 FYNNEI. The CDR3 has 14 residues. V dropped 4 bases and J dropped 5; count of bases not matched to a gene: 4. CDR3 nucleotide sequence: TGTGCCAGCAGTGCACAGGGGGCTGGAGATACGCAGTATTTT. This sequence encodes CASSAQGAGDTQYF. The whole variable domain, filled in from reference TRBV2 and TRBJ2-3, reads EPEVTQTPSHQVTQMGQEVILRCVPISNHLYFYWYRQILGQKVEFLVSFYNNEISEKSEIFDDQFSVERPDGSNFTLKIRSTKLEDSAMYFCASSAQGAGDTQYFGPGTRLTVL.

In this sample, this clonotype turned up many times. V usage is TRBV7-6 and J usage is TRBJ1-2; D gene ambiguous. The CDR3 length is 14 residues. The germline CDR1 and CDR2 sequences are SGHVS and FNYEAQ. V was cut by 2 bases and J by 4 bases, with 11 bases left in between. In nucleotides, the CDR3 is TGTGCCAGCAGCTTACGGGCAGGAGGCTATGGCTACACCTTC. Protein sequence: CASSLRAGGYGYTF.

This clonotype appeared many times. The rearrangement joins TRBV20-1 to TRBJ2-7, with 7 bases identical to TRBD2. Germline lookup yields CDR1 DFQATT and CDR2 SNEGSKA (reference sequence). The V and J ends lost 3 bases and 0 bases, in that order; junction bases with no gene match: 5. The CDR3 spans 14 residues. CDR3 sequence: CSARGRGSSYEQYF. The CDR3 coding sequence is TGCAGTGCTAGGGGGCGGGGGAGCTCCTACGAGCAGTACTTC.